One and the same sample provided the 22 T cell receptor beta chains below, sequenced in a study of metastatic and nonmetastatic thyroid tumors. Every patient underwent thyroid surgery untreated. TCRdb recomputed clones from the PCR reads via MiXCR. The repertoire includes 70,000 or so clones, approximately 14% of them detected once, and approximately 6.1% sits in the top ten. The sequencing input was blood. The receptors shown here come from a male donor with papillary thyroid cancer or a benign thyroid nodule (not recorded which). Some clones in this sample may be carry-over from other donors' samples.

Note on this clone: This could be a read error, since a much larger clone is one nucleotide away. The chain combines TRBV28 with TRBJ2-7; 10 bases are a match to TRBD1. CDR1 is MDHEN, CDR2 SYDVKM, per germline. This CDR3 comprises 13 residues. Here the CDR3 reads CAMHAGQGYEQYF. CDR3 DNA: TGCGCCATGCATGCGGGACAGGGGTACGAGCAGTACTTC.

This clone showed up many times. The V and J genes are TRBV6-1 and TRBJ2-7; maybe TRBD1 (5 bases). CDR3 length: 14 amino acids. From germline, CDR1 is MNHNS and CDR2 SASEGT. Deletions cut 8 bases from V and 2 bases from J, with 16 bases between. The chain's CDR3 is CASRRERGTYEQYF. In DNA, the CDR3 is TGTGCCAGCCGCCGAGAAAGGGGAACCTACGAGCAGTACTTC.

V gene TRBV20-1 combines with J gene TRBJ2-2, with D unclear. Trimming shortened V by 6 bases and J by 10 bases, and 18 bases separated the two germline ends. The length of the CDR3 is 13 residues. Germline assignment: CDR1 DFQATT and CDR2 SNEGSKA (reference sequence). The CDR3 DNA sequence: TGCAGTGCCCCAAGCTGGAGTACTGTGGAGCTGTTTTTT. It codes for CSAPSWSTVELFF.

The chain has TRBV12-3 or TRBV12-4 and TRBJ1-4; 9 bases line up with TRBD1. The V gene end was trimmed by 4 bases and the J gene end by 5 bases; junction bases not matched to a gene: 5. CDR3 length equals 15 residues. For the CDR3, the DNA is TGTGCCAGCAGTTCGGGACAGGGTCAGAATGAAAAACTGTTTTTT. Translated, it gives CASSSGQGQNEKLFF.

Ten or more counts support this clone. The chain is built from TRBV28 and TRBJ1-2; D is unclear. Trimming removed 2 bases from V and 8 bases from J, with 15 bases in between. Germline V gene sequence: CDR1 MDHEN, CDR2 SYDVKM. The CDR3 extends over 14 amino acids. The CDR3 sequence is CASSLPLQVGGYTF. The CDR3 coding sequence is TGTGCCAGCAGTTTACCATTGCAGGTCGGGGGCTACACCTTC.

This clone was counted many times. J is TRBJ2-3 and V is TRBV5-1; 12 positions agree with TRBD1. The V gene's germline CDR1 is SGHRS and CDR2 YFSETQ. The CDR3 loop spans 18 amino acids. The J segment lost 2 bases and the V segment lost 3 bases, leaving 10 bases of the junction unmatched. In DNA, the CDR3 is TGCGCCAGCAGCTCCGCCCGGGACAGGGGGCGAAACACAGATACGCAGTATTTT. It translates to CASSSARDRGRNTDTQYF.

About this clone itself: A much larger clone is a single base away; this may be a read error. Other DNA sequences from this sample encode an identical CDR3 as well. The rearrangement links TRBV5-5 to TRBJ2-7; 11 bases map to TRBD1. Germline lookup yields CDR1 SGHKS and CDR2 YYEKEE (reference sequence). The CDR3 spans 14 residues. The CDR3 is CASRSPGTGGEQHF. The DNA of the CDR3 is TGTGCCAGCAGATCCCCCGGGACAGGGGGAGAGCAGCACTTC.

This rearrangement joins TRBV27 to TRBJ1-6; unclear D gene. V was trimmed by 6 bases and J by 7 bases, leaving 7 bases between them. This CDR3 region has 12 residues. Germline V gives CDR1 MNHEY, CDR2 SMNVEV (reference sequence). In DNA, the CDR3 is TGTGCCAGCAGCCACGGGAATTCACCCCTCCACTTT. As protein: CASSHGNSPLHF.

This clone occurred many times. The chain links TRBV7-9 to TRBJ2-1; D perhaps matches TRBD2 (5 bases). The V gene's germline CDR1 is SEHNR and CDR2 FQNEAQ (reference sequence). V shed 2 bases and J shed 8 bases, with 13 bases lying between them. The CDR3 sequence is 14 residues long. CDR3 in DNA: TGTGCCAGCAGCTTAAATGCGGCAGCGGATGAGCAGTTCTTC. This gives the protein CASSLNAAADEQFF.

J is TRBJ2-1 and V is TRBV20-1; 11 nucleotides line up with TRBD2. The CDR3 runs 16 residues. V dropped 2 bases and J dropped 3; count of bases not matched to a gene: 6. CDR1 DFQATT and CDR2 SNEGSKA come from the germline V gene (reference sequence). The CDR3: CSARKGLADCYNEQFF. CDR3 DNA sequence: TGCAGTGCTAGAAAGGGACTAGCGGATTGCTACAATGAGCAGTTCTTC.

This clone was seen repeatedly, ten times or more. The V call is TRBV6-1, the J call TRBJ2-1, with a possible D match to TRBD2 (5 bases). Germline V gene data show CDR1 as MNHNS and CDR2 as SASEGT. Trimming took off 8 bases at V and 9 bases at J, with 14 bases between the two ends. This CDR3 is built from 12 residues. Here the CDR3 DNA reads TGTGCCAGCGCGCGGGTTAGCCCTGAGCAGTTCTTC. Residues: CASARVSPEQFF.

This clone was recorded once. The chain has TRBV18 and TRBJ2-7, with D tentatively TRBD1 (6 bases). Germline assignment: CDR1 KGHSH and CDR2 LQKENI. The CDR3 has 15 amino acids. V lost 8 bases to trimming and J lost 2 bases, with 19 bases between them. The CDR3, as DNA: TGTGCCAGCCCAAAGGGACAAAATAGCGCCTACGAGCAGTACTTC. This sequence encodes CASPKGQNSAYEQYF.

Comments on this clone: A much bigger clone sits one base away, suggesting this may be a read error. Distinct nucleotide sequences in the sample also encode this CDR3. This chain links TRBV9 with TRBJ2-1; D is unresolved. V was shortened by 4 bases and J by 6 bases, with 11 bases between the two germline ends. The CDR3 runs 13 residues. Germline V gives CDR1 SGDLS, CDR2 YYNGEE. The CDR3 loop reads CASSPTKSNEQFF. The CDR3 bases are TGTGCCAGCAGCCCTACTAAGTCCAATGAGCAGTTCTTC.

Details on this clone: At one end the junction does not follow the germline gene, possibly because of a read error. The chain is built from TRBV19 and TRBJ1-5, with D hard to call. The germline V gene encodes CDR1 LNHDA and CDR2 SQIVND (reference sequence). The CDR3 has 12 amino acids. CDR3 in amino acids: CASGMGNQPQHF. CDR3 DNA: TGCGCCAGTGGTATGGGCAATCAGCCCCAGCATTTT.

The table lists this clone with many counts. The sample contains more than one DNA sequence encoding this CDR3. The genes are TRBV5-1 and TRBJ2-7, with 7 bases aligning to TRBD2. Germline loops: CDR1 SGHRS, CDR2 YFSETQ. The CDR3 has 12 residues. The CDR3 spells CASSLVRDYPGV. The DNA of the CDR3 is TGCGCCAGCAGCTTGGTGCGGGACTACCCGGGGGTC.

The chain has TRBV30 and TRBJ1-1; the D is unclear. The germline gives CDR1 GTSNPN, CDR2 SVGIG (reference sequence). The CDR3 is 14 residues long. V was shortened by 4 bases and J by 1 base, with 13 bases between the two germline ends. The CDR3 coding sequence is TGTGCCTGGACCTTCAGTTTTCCGAACACTGAAGCTTTCTTT. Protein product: CAWTFSFPNTEAFF.

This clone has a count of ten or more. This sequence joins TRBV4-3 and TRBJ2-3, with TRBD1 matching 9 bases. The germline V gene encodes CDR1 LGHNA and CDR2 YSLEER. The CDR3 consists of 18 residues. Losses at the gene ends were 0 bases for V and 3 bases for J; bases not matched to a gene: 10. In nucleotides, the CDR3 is TGCGCCAGCAGCCAAGAAGTGAGGACAGGGGTTGGTACAGATACGCAGTATTTT. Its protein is CASSQEVRTGVGTDTQYF.

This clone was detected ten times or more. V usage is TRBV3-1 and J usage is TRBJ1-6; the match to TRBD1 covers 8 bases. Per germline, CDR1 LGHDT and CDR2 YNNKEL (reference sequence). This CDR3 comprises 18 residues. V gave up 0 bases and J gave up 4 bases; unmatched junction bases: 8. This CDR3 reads CASSQEARDRTYNSPLHF. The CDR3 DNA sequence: TGTGCCAGCAGCCAAGAGGCCCGGGACAGGACTTATAATTCACCCCTCCACTTT.

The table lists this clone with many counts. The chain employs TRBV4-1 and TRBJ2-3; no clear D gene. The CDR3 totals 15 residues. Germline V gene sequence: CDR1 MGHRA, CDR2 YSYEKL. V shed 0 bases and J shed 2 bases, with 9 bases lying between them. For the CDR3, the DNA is TGCGCCAGCAGCCAAGAGGCTAGGGACACAGATACGCAGTATTTT. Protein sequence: CASSQEARDTDTQYF.

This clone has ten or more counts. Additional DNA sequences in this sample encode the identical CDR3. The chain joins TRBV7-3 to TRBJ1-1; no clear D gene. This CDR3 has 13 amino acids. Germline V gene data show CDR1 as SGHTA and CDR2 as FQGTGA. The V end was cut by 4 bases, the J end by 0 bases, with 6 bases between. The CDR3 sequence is CASSSNMNTEAFF. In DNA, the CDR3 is TGTGCCAGCAGCTCAAATATGAACACTGAAGCTTTCTTT.

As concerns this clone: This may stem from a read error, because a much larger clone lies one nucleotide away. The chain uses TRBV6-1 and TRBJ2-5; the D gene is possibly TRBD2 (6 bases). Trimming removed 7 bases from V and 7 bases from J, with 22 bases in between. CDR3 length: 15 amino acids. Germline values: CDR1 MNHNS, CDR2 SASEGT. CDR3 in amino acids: CASTLQGAGGGTQYF. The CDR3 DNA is TGTGCCAGCACCCTCCAAGGAGCGGGCGGAGGGACCCAGTACTTC.

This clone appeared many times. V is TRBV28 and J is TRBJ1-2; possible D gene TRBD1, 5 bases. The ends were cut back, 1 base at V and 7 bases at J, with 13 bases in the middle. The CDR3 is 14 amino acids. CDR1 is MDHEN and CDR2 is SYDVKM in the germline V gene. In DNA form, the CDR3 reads TGTGCCAGCAGTTTATCAGGGAAGCTCAGTGGCTACACCTTC. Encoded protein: CASSLSGKLSGYTF.